Included here is one TCR beta chain sequence, with context. Its antigen remains unidentified. The protocol was immunoSEQ multiplex PCR, while the TCRdb copy is restricted to in-frame clones and leaves out a portion. The data show under 65,000 clones, roughly 78% seen once. The data were obtained in a study of memory CD4+ T cells and cytomegalovirus serostatus. Study outcomes and limitations: A US-trained random forest predicted CMV serostatus with median AUC around 0.91.

The CDR3 is 13 amino acids. V lost 7 bases and J lost 3, with 13 bases in between. CDR1 is SNHLY and CDR2 is FYNNEI in the germline V gene. The sort gate was single viable CD3+CD4+CD8-CD45RO+ cells for memory CD4+ T cells. Total CD4+ T cells were enriched by CD4 positive selection. Specimen: memory CD4+ T cells from blood. The clonotype comes from an adult in good health and CMV-seronegative. The chain has TRBV2 and TRBJ2-7; no clear D. The CDR3 reads CASKDSIRYEQYF. In nucleotides, the CDR3 is TGTGCCAGCAAAGATAGCATCCGCTACGAGCAGTACTTC.